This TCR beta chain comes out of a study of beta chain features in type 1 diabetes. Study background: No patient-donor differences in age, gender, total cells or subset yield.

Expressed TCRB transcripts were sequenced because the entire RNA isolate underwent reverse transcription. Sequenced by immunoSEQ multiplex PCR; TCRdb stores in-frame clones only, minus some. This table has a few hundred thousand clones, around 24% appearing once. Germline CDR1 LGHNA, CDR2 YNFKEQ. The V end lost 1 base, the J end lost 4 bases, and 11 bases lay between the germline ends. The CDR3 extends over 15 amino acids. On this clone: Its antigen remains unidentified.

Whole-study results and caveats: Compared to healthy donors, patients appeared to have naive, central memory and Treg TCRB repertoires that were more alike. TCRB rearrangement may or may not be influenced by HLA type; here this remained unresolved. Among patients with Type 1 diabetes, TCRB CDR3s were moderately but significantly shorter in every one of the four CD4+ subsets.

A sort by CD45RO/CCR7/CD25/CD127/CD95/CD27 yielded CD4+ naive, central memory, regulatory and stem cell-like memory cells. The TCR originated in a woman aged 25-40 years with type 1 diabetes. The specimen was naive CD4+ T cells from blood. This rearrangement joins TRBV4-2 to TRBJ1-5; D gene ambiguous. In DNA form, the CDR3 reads TGTGCCAGCAGCCAAGGAAGGACTGTTAATCAGCCCCAGCATTTT. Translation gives CASSQGRTVNQPQHF.